This T cell receptor (beta chain) is from a study of monozygotic twins with cystic fibrosis. The study's findings and limits: Low clonality (median around 0.0095) suggested a mostly naive repertoire.

Deletions cut 4 bases from V and 4 bases from J, with 10 bases between. Germline CDR1 LGHNA, CDR2 YNFKEQ. This CDR3 region has 13 residues. This clone was recorded once. Antigen: not known. TCRdb's table, derived via immunoSEQ multiplex PCR, lists solely in-frame clones and lacks some. The data contain tens of thousands of clones, around 96% of them singletons. This TCR came from a girl aged 2 to 9 with cystic fibrosis. V usage is TRBV4-2 and J usage is TRBJ1-2; D is unclear. The source material was blood. This chain's CDR3 is CASSPERAYGYTF. CDR3 DNA: TGTGCCAGCAGCCCGGAGAGGGCCTATGGCTACACCTTC.